This is a list of T cell receptor beta chains from one sample in a study of OX40 agonist ivuxolimab in advanced cancers. Libraries were prepared by immunoSEQ multiplex PCR; TCRdb keeps only in-frame clonotypes and omits some of them. Among tens of thousands of clones listed, approximately 89% were seen once. The sequencing here drew on CD4+ or CD8+ T cells sorted from blood, taken in a trial of the OX40 agonist ivuxolimab. The receptors come from an adult with an advanced solid tumor such as melanoma, head and neck, liver or kidney cancer. CDR3s include the opening cysteine and the closing phenylalanine or tryptophan. D genes are given only for firm matches. Only part of the rows carry a size: once, few, many, or a class if the clone is expanded.

TRBJ1-3 15 TRBV7-2 TRBD1 . CASSRQGAPGNTIYF TGTGCCAGCAGCAGACAGGGGGCCCCTGGAAACACCATATATTTT
TRBJ1-6 15 TRBV2 . . CASSEMAGSRSPLHF TGTGCCAGCAGTGAAATGGCAGGGTCGCGGTCACCCCTCCACTTT
TRBJ1-2 14 TRBV9 TRBD1 . CASSVGQGDYGYTF TGTGCCAGCAGCGTAGGACAGGGGGACTATGGCTACACCTTC
TRBJ2-3 17 TRBV27 . . CASSLSPAQGPGDTQYF TGTGCCAGCAGTTTAAGCCCAGCTCAGGGTCCGGGGGATACGCAGTATTTT
TRBJ1-4 13 TRBV14 . medium-sized CASSGQSYEKLFF TGTGCCAGCAGTGGACAGTCTTATGAAAAACTGTTTTTT
TRBJ2-3 13 TRBV6-4 . . CASSDPMVDTQYF TGTGCCAGCAGTGACCCGATGGTTGATACGCAGTATTTT
TRBJ2-7 15 TRBV7-6 TRBD1 . CASSSGTGLAYEQYF TGTGCCAGCAGCTCCGGGACAGGGCTGGCCTACGAGCAGTACTTC
TRBJ1-4 13 TRBV2 . once CASSGDNNEKLFF TGTGCCAGCAGTGGGGATAATAATGAAAAACTGTTTTTT
TRBJ1-4 16 TRBV5-5 TRBD1 . CASSLADRGRDEKLFF TGTGCCAGCAGCTTGGCGGACAGGGGTCGGGATGAAAAACTGTTTTTT
TRBJ2-7 16 TRBV5-6 . . CASSLTGRAAYYEQYF TGTGCCAGCAGCTTGACCGGCCGGGCCGCCTACTACGAGCAGTACTTC
TRBJ1-2 14 TRBV6-5 . . CASSWGWQNYGYTF TGTGCCAGCAGTTGGGGGTGGCAGAACTATGGCTACACCTTC
TRBJ2-7 13 TRBV7-3 . . CASSLRDSYEQYF TGTGCCAGCAGCTTAAGAGACTCGTACGAGCAGTACTTC
TRBJ2-7 15 TRBV5-4 . . CASRRGGAETYEQYF TGTGCCAGCAGAAGGGGGGGGGCGGAAACCTACGAGCAGTACTTC
TRBJ1-5 13 TRBV30 . . CAWSVRSNQPQHF TGTGCCTGGAGTGTTAGGTCCAATCAGCCCCAGCATTTT
TRBJ2-2 13 TRBV7-9 . . CASSRGQPGELFF TGTGCCAGCAGCCGAGGACAGCCCGGGGAGCTGTTTTTT
TRBJ1-1 17 TRBV7-9 . . CASSLVLTEIRNTEAFF TGTGCCAGCAGCTTAGTCCTCACGGAAATCAGGAACACTGAAGCTTTCTTT
TRBJ1-2 16 TRBV5-4 TRBD1 . CASRPGTGGRSDGYTF TGTGCCAGCAGACCCGGGACAGGGGGCCGTAGCGATGGCTACACCTTC
TRBJ2-7 16 TRBV5-8 . . CASSYLQIGTLYEQYF TGTGCCAGCAGCTACCTGCAGATCGGGACCCTCTACGAGCAGTACTTC
TRBJ2-3 15 TRBV6-5 TRBD2 . CASSYSLAGADTQYF TGTGCCAGCAGTTACTCCCTAGCGGGGGCAGATACGCAGTATTTT
TRBJ1-1 17 TRBV4-1 . . CASSQPWTFLGWTEAFF TGCGCCAGCAGCCAGCCTTGGACATTTCTTGGGTGGACTGAAGCTTTCTTT
TRBJ2-2 17 TRBV28 TRBD2 . CASSRVTSGVNTGELFF TGTGCCAGCAGTCGGGTGACTAGCGGAGTGAACACCGGGGAGCTGTTTTTT
TRBJ2-5 17 TRBV15 . . CATTSKPTGSGKETQYF TGTGCCACCACCTCAAAACCGACAGGTTCAGGCAAAGAGACCCAGTACTTC
TRBJ1-5 16 TRBV6-1 . . CASSATRDVSNQPQHF TGTGCCAGCAGTGCCACGAGAGACGTGAGCAATCAGCCCCAGCATTTT
TRBJ2-1 17 TRBV4-1 . . CASSQVRGSASYNEQFF TGCGCCAGCAGCCAAGTAAGGGGGAGCGCGTCCTACAATGAGCAGTTCTTC
TRBJ2-7 14 TRBV5-1 . . CASSRGPGGYEQYF TGCGCCAGCAGTCGGGGGCCAGGAGGCTACGAGCAGTACTTC
TRBJ1-2 18 TRBV9 . . CASSVEGTRPSRNYGYTF TGTGCCAGCAGCGTAGAGGGCACGCGGCCGAGCCGCAACTATGGCTACACCTTC
TRBJ2-5 17 TRBV25-1 TRBD1 . CASRETPLGTGQETQYF TGTGCCAGCAGGGAAACGCCTCTAGGGACAGGGCAAGAGACCCAGTACTTC
TRBJ2-7 15 TRBV7-2 . . CASSLGGGQSYEQYF TGTGCCAGCAGCTTAGGGGGTGGACAGTCCTACGAGCAGTACTTC
TRBJ2-7 15 TRBV10-1 TRBD2 . CASRLAGVYSYEQYF TGCGCCAGCAGACTAGCGGGAGTGTACTCCTACGAGCAGTACTTC
TRBJ2-2 16 TRBV27 TRBD2 . CASSAGLAGVPGELFF TGTGCCAGCAGTGCCGGACTAGCGGGAGTGCCCGGGGAGCTGTTTTTT
TRBJ1-2 14 TRBV27 TRBD1 . CASSLDRGNYGYTF TGTGCCAGCAGTTTGGACAGGGGTAACTATGGCTACACCTTC
TRBJ2-5 15 TRBV7-2 TRBD2 . CASDLGGTSGETQYF TGTGCCAGCGATCTCGGCGGGACTAGCGGGGAGACCCAGTACTTC
TRBJ1-1 13 TRBV7-9 . . CASSLEENTEAFF TGTGCCAGCAGCTTAGAGGAGAACACTGAAGCTTTCTTT
TRBJ1-2 15 TRBV5-1 TRBD1 few CASSLGTGADYGYTF TGCGCCAGCAGCTTGGGGACAGGTGCAGACTATGGCTACACCTTC
TRBJ2-7 14 TRBV4-1 . once CASSQIVGAHEQYF TGCGCCAGCAGCCAAATCGTGGGGGCCCACGAGCAGTACTTC
TRBJ2-7 12 TRBV6-1 TRBD1 . CASSSTGLEQYF TGTGCCAGCAGTTCGACAGGGCTCGAGCAGTACTTC
TRBJ2-2 16 TRBV7-6 . . CASSSFGGANTGELFF TGTGCCAGCAGCTCGTTCGGCGGGGCAAACACCGGGGAGCTGTTTTTT
TRBJ2-3 14 TRBV14 . once CASSQDRAQDTQYF TGTGCCAGCAGCCAAGACAGGGCCCAAGATACGCAGTATTTT
TRBJ2-1 13 TRBV7-9 TRBD2 . CASSLGTSNEQFF TGTGCCAGCAGCTTAGGGACTAGCAATGAGCAGTTCTTC
TRBJ2-1 16 TRBV6-5 TRBD2 . CASSYSRTSGTDEQFF TGTGCCAGCAGTTACTCCAGGACTAGCGGGACCGATGAGCAGTTCTTC
TRBJ1-1 12 TRBV5-1 . . CASSLDRGEAFF TGCGCCAGCAGCTTGGATAGGGGGGAAGCTTTCTTT
TRBJ1-2 12 TRBV6-1 . . CASSDRLLGYTF TGTGCCAGCAGTGATCGTCTGCTTGGCTACACCTTC
TRBJ1-1 15 TRBV9 . . CASSRQEGWNTEAFF TGTGCCAGCAGCCGACAGGAAGGGTGGAACACTGAAGCTTTCTTT